These T cell receptor beta chains were read from a single sample in a study of shared clonotypes between healthy human individuals. Assay used: immunoSEQ multiplex PCR; TCRdb lists only in-frame clones, some missing. The sample yields 550,000 to 600,000 clones, around 76% seen once. The specimen was PBMCs. Every receptor here comes from a woman aged 40 to 50 in good health. Some clones in this sample may be carry-over from other donors' samples. CDR3s include the opening cysteine and the closing phenylalanine or tryptophan. The D gene is left open where the match is weak. Where a row states a size, it is once, few, many or the class of an expanded clone; other rows omit it.

j_call: TRBJ2-7
cdr3_length: 15
v_call: TRBV27
d_call: .
clone_size: .
cdr3_aa: CASSLRQGAGHEQYF
cdr3_nt: TGTGCCAGCAGTTTAAGGCAGGGCGCAGGCCACGAGCAGTACTTC

j_call: TRBJ2-1
cdr3_length: 17
v_call: TRBV11-2
d_call: TRBD2
clone_size: .
cdr3_aa: CASSPRLAGGSYNEQFF
cdr3_nt: TGTGCCAGCAGCCCAAGACTAGCGGGAGGCTCCTACAATGAGCAGTTCTTC

j_call: TRBJ2-2
cdr3_length: 13
v_call: TRBV5-1
d_call: .
clone_size: .
cdr3_aa: CASSLGVTGELFF
cdr3_nt: TGCGCCAGCAGCTTGGGGGTCACCGGGGAGCTGTTTTTT

j_call: TRBJ2-1
cdr3_length: 13
v_call: TRBV6-4
d_call: .
clone_size: .
cdr3_aa: CASSDQRDNEQFF
cdr3_nt: TGTGCCAGCAGTGACCAGCGGGACAATGAGCAGTTCTTC

j_call: TRBJ2-1
cdr3_length: 15
v_call: TRBV7-3
d_call: TRBD1
clone_size: .
cdr3_aa: CASSFGTGDSNEQFF
cdr3_nt: TGTGCCAGCAGCTTCGGGACAGGGGATTCCAATGAGCAGTTCTTC

j_call: TRBJ1-4
cdr3_length: 14
v_call: TRBV29-1
d_call: .
clone_size: .
cdr3_aa: CSVEDWGGSEKLFF
cdr3_nt: TGCAGCGTTGAAGATTGGGGGGGAAGTGAAAAACTGTTTTTT

j_call: TRBJ2-5
cdr3_length: 15
v_call: TRBV6-1
d_call: .
clone_size: .
cdr3_aa: CASSEQPSRRETQYF
cdr3_nt: TGTGCCAGCAGTGAACAGCCGTCCCGGCGAGAGACCCAGTACTTC

j_call: TRBJ2-2
cdr3_length: 14
v_call: TRBV11-3
d_call: .
clone_size: .
cdr3_aa: CASSSSGNTGELFF
cdr3_nt: TGTGCCAGCAGCTCTTCGGGGAACACCGGGGAGCTGTTTTTT

j_call: TRBJ2-6
cdr3_length: 18
v_call: TRBV18
d_call: .
clone_size: few
cdr3_aa: CASSPAGVGSLGANVLTF
cdr3_nt: TGTGCCAGCTCACCAGCAGGGGTGGGCTCTCTGGGGGCCAACGTCCTGACTTTC

j_call: TRBJ2-1
cdr3_length: 15
v_call: TRBV7-2
d_call: .
clone_size: .
cdr3_aa: CASSSTRSSYNEQFF
cdr3_nt: TGTGCCAGCAGCTCTACACGAAGCTCCTACAATGAGCAGTTCTTC

j_call: TRBJ2-1
cdr3_length: 15
v_call: TRBV7-3
d_call: TRBD2
clone_size: .
cdr3_aa: CASSPTSDSYNEQFF
cdr3_nt: TGTGCCAGCAGCCCCACTAGCGACTCCTACAATGAGCAGTTCTTC

j_call: TRBJ2-1
cdr3_length: 15
v_call: TRBV7-2
d_call: TRBD2
clone_size: .
cdr3_aa: CASSLVGTSSNEQFF
cdr3_nt: TGTGCCAGCAGCTTAGTGGGGACTAGCTCCAATGAGCAGTTCTTC

j_call: TRBJ2-7
cdr3_length: 14
v_call: TRBV2
d_call: .
clone_size: .
cdr3_aa: CASSEGPGGYEQYF
cdr3_nt: TGTGCCAGCAGTGAGGGCCCCGGTGGGTACGAGCAGTACTTC

j_call: TRBJ2-3
cdr3_length: 15
v_call: TRBV7-3
d_call: .
clone_size: .
cdr3_aa: CASSLGLANADTQYF
cdr3_nt: TGTGCCAGCAGCTTAGGGCTAGCGAACGCAGATACGCAGTATTTT

j_call: TRBJ2-3
cdr3_length: 14
v_call: TRBV5-1
d_call: .
clone_size: .
cdr3_aa: CASSPLRGTDTQYF
cdr3_nt: TGCGCCAGCAGCCCGTTGAGAGGGACAGATACGCAGTATTTT

j_call: TRBJ2-7
cdr3_length: 19
v_call: TRBV10-3
d_call: TRBD2
clone_size: .
cdr3_aa: CAISESGGSLAGSRDEQYF
cdr3_nt: TGTGCCATCAGTGAGTCAGGCGGGAGTCTAGCGGGATCCAGGGACGAGCAGTACTTC

j_call: TRBJ2-7
cdr3_length: 12
v_call: TRBV7-8
d_call: .
clone_size: few
cdr3_aa: CASSPKVDEQYF
cdr3_nt: TGTGCCAGCAGCCCCAAGGTAGACGAGCAGTACTTC

j_call: TRBJ2-2
cdr3_length: 17
v_call: TRBV28
d_call: TRBD2
clone_size: .
cdr3_aa: CASSLGLAGGRTGELFF
cdr3_nt: TGTGCCAGCAGTTTGGGACTAGCGGGAGGAAGGACCGGGGAGCTGTTTTTT

j_call: TRBJ2-2
cdr3_length: 13
v_call: TRBV19
d_call: .
clone_size: .
cdr3_aa: CASSIQRAGELFF
cdr3_nt: TGTGCCAGTAGTATACAGCGCGCCGGGGAGCTGTTTTTT

j_call: TRBJ1-3
cdr3_length: 16
v_call: TRBV4-1
d_call: .
clone_size: few
cdr3_aa: CASSQEAGYSGNTIYF
cdr3_nt: TGCGCCAGCAGCCAAGAGGCGGGCTACTCTGGAAACACCATATATTTT

j_call: TRBJ1-5
cdr3_length: 13
v_call: TRBV27
d_call: .
clone_size: .
cdr3_aa: CASSDRTEKAQHF
cdr3_nt: TGTGCCAGCAGCGACAGGACAGAAAAGGCCCAGCATTTT

j_call: TRBJ1-3
cdr3_length: 15
v_call: TRBV7-9
d_call: .
clone_size: .
cdr3_aa: CASRPTGFSGNTIYF
cdr3_nt: TGTGCCAGCAGACCTACGGGATTCTCTGGAAACACCATATATTTT

j_call: TRBJ2-1
cdr3_length: 16
v_call: TRBV5-1
d_call: TRBD2
clone_size: .
cdr3_aa: CASSLNGWRGTGEQFF
cdr3_nt: TGCGCCAGCAGCTTGAATGGGTGGCGGGGGACTGGTGAGCAGTTCTTC

j_call: TRBJ2-7
cdr3_length: 14
v_call: TRBV11-2
d_call: .
clone_size: .
cdr3_aa: CASSLLAPIYEQYF
cdr3_nt: TGTGCCAGCAGTCTCCTAGCGCCTATCTACGAGCAGTACTTC

j_call: TRBJ2-3
cdr3_length: 14
v_call: TRBV6-1
d_call: TRBD1
clone_size: .
cdr3_aa: CASSVDRGRDTQYF
cdr3_nt: TGTGCCAGCAGCGTGGACAGGGGAAGAGATACGCAGTATTTT

j_call: TRBJ2-7
cdr3_length: 15
v_call: TRBV7-9
d_call: .
clone_size: few
cdr3_aa: CASSFRAGGYYEQYF
cdr3_nt: TGTGCCAGCAGCTTCCGGGCCGGGGGTTACTACGAGCAGTACTTC

j_call: TRBJ2-4
cdr3_length: 15
v_call: TRBV5-1
d_call: TRBD1
clone_size: .
cdr3_aa: CASSFMGQGLDIRYF
cdr3_nt: TGCGCCAGCAGCTTTATGGGACAGGGCCTAGACATTCGGTACTTC

j_call: TRBJ1-4
cdr3_length: 13
v_call: TRBV19
d_call: .
clone_size: .
cdr3_aa: CASNLAGNEKLFF
cdr3_nt: TGTGCCAGTAATTTAGCCGGGAATGAAAAACTGTTTTTT

j_call: TRBJ2-2
cdr3_length: 14
v_call: TRBV7-3
d_call: TRBD2
clone_size: .
cdr3_aa: CASSREGNTGELFF
cdr3_nt: TGTGCCAGCAGCCGGGAGGGTAACACCGGGGAGCTGTTTTTT

j_call: TRBJ1-1
cdr3_length: 14
v_call: TRBV4-1
d_call: TRBD1
clone_size: many
cdr3_aa: CASSRTGANTEAFF
cdr3_nt: TGCGCCAGCAGCCGGACAGGAGCCAACACTGAAGCTTTCTTT

j_call: TRBJ2-3
cdr3_length: 16
v_call: TRBV7-8
d_call: TRBD1
clone_size: .
cdr3_aa: CASSPGPTTGADTQYF
cdr3_nt: TGTGCCAGCAGTCCAGGCCCGACGACAGGGGCCGATACGCAGTATTTT

j_call: TRBJ2-5
cdr3_length: 12
v_call: TRBV30
d_call: .
clone_size: .
cdr3_aa: CAWSQIKETQYF
cdr3_nt: TGTGCCTGGAGTCAAATCAAAGAGACCCAGTACTTC

j_call: TRBJ1-2
cdr3_length: 13
v_call: TRBV30
d_call: .
clone_size: few
cdr3_aa: CAWHTGRDYGYTF
cdr3_nt: TGTGCCTGGCATACAGGGAGGGACTATGGCTACACCTTC

j_call: TRBJ2-7
cdr3_length: 18
v_call: TRBV6-4
d_call: .
clone_size: .
cdr3_aa: CASSAPGHPNKRSDEQYF
cdr3_nt: TGTGCCAGCAGTGCACCGGGACATCCCAATAAAAGGTCTGACGAGCAGTACTTC

j_call: TRBJ2-6
cdr3_length: 17
v_call: TRBV10-3
d_call: TRBD1
clone_size: .
cdr3_aa: CAISATGASSGANVLTF
cdr3_nt: TGTGCCATCAGTGCGACAGGGGCCTCCTCTGGGGCCAACGTCCTGACTTTC

j_call: TRBJ1-1
cdr3_length: 14
v_call: TRBV5-4
d_call: .
clone_size: .
cdr3_aa: CASSYDSLNTEAFF
cdr3_nt: TGTGCCAGCAGCTACGACAGTCTGAACACTGAAGCTTTCTTT

j_call: TRBJ2-7
cdr3_length: 12
v_call: TRBV30
d_call: .
clone_size: .
cdr3_aa: CAWSVSTYEQYF
cdr3_nt: TGTGCCTGGAGTGTGTCCACCTACGAGCAGTACTTC

j_call: TRBJ2-6
cdr3_length: 13
v_call: TRBV28
d_call: .
clone_size: .
cdr3_aa: CASIKTGANVLTF
cdr3_nt: TGTGCCAGCATCAAGACTGGGGCCAACGTCCTGACTTTC

j_call: TRBJ1-1
cdr3_length: 15
v_call: TRBV11-1
d_call: TRBD1
clone_size: .
cdr3_aa: CASSTRTGWETEAFF
cdr3_nt: TGTGCCAGCAGCACCCGGACAGGTTGGGAGACTGAAGCTTTCTTT

j_call: TRBJ1-6
cdr3_length: 14
v_call: TRBV5-6
d_call: TRBD1
clone_size: .
cdr3_aa: CASSSDRGLSPLHF
cdr3_nt: TGTGCCAGCAGCTCGGACAGGGGGCTTTCACCCCTCCACTTT

j_call: TRBJ2-1
cdr3_length: 17
v_call: TRBV7-6
d_call: .
clone_size: once
cdr3_aa: CASSLALMGLSYNEQFF
cdr3_nt: TGTGCCAGCAGCTTAGCGCTTATGGGACTGAGCTACAATGAGCAGTTCTTC

j_call: TRBJ2-1
cdr3_length: 16
v_call: TRBV10-1
d_call: .
clone_size: .
cdr3_aa: CASSDLRASSYNEQFF
cdr3_nt: TGCGCCAGCAGTGACCTCAGGGCTAGCTCCTACAATGAGCAGTTCTTC

j_call: TRBJ1-4
cdr3_length: 13
v_call: TRBV15
d_call: .
clone_size: once
cdr3_aa: CATSRATVEKLFF
cdr3_nt: TGTGCCACCAGCAGAGCTACAGTTGAAAAACTGTTTTTT

j_call: TRBJ2-7
cdr3_length: 12
v_call: TRBV2
d_call: .
clone_size: .
cdr3_aa: CASKVLAYEQYF
cdr3_nt: TGTGCCAGCAAAGTCCTAGCTTACGAGCAGTACTTC

j_call: TRBJ2-7
cdr3_length: 14
v_call: TRBV5-1
d_call: .
clone_size: .
cdr3_aa: CASSSNLISYEQYF
cdr3_nt: TGCGCCAGCAGCTCTAATTTGATTTCCTACGAGCAGTACTTC

j_call: TRBJ1-2
cdr3_length: 14
v_call: TRBV29-1
d_call: .
clone_size: .
cdr3_aa: CSVERGHKSYGYTF
cdr3_nt: TGCAGCGTTGAACGAGGACACAAGTCCTATGGCTACACCTTC